These 7 T cell receptor beta chains share one sample of origin, sequenced in a study of T cell changes during pregnancy in multiple sclerosis. Some clones are missing from TCRdb's copy, which holds only in-frame ones; the method was immunoSEQ multiplex PCR. Among over 50,000 clones listed, 89% were seen once. Sequencing used peripheral blood, obtained after pregnancy. The receptors derive from a female donor with multiple sclerosis, enrolled in a pregnancy study.

Here the CDR3 DNA reads TGTGCCAGCAGCTTCGGGGGGAGGGGCTCCTACGAGCAGTACTTC. Protein sequence: CASSFGGRGSYEQYF. The rearrangement joins TRBV5-6 to TRBJ2-7, with 7 bases fitting TRBD2. The germline gives CDR1 SGHDT, CDR2 YYEEEE. V shed 2 bases, J shed 0 bases, and the junction held 5 bases outside the gene matches. CDR3 length: 15 residues.

The CDR3 spells CASSAQPQTTGTEAFF. The CDR3 bases are TGTGCCAGCAGCGCCCAACCCCAGACAACGGGGACTGAAGCTTTCTTT. V usage is TRBV7-2 and J usage is TRBJ1-1, with D unresolved. Trimming shortened V by 5 bases and J by 5 bases, and 21 bases separated the two germline ends. Germline-derived CDR1 and CDR2 are SGHTA and FQGNSA. The CDR3 is 16 residues long.

V gene TRBV5-4 combines with J gene TRBJ2-3, with 12 bases that match TRBD2. The CDR3 is 17 residues long. Germline trimming cut 3 bases from V and 4 bases from J; bases unmatched to any gene: 9. Germline lookup yields CDR1 SGHNT and CDR2 YYREEE (reference sequence). The CDR3 loop reads CASSSHGLAGPPDTQYF. The CDR3 bases are TGTGCCAGCAGCTCCCATGGACTAGCGGGGCCCCCAGATACGCAGTATTTT.

This clone was detected ten times or more. V is TRBV18 and J is TRBJ1-6; TRBD1 might be the D (6 bases). CDR1 KGHSH and CDR2 LQKENI come from the germline V gene. The V end was cut by 5 bases, the J end by 10 bases, with 15 bases between. The CDR3 loop spans 14 amino acids. Here the CDR3 reads CASSLTGSGSPLHF. The CDR3 DNA sequence: TGTGCCAGCTCATTAACAGGGTCAGGATCACCCCTCCACTTT.

The genes are TRBV7-2 and TRBJ2-3, with 11 bases aligning to TRBD2. The trim removed 8 bases at V and 7 bases at J, leaving 2 bases unmatched. The V gene's germline CDR1 is SGHTA and CDR2 FQGNSA. The CDR3 consists of 12 residues. The CDR3 region is CASRLAGNTQYF. The CDR3 nucleotides are TGTGCCAGCCGACTAGCGGGAAATACGCAGTATTTT. The full variable domain, completed using reference TRBV7-2 and TRBJ2-3, is GAGVSQSPSNKVTEKGKDVELRCDPISGHTALYWYRQSLGQGLEFLIYFQGNSAPDKSGLPSDRFSAERTGGSVSTLTIQRTQQEDSAVYLCASRLAGNTQYFGPGTRLTVL.

The chain has TRBV5-4 and TRBJ2-3, with 9 bases lining up with TRBD2. CDR3 length equals 16 residues. The V gene's germline CDR1 is SGHNT and CDR2 YYREEE (reference sequence). Germline trimming cut 2 bases from V and 2 bases from J; bases unmatched to any gene: 6. As DNA, the CDR3 is TGTGCCAGCAGCTTAAGGACTAGCGTCACCACAGATACGCAGTATTTT. Amino acids: CASSLRTSVTTDTQYF.

CDR3 residues: CASSLQGRENTEAFF. CDR3 sequence (DNA): TGCGCCAGCAGCCTGCAGGGGAGGGAAAACACTGAAGCTTTCTTT. The chain uses TRBV5-1 and TRBJ1-1; weak D call: TRBD1 (6 bases). The V end was cut by 4 bases, the J end by 2 bases, with 15 bases between. The V gene's germline CDR1 is SGHRS and CDR2 YFSETQ. The CDR3 totals 15 residues.